A selection of T cell receptor beta chains follows, all from one sample in a study of Graves' ophthalmopathy and Graves' hyperthyroidism. TCRdb recomputed calls from the multiplex PCR reads with MiXCR, one row per CDR3 protein. The table lists 620,000 or so distinct CDR3 sequences, approximately 22% of them singletons. The specimen was peripheral blood. The receptors stem from a woman aged 18-29 years with stable Graves' hyperthyroidism. Some clones in this sample may be carry-over from other donors' samples. CDR3s include the opening cysteine and the closing phenylalanine or tryptophan. A D gene is named only where the DNA matches it firmly. Only part of the rows carry a size: once, few, many, or a class if the clone is expanded.

V gene: TRBV7-2
D gene: TRBD2
J gene: TRBJ2-7
clone size: -
CDR3 DNA: TGTGCCAGCAGCTTAGCATTCGAACTAGCGGGGCGCCACGAGCAGTACTTC
CDR3 protein: CASSLAFELAGRHEQYF

V gene: TRBV12-3/TRBV12-4
D gene: -
J gene: TRBJ1-6
clone size: -
CDR3 DNA: TGTGCCAGCAGTACAACTCGGGGTAATTCACCCCTCCACTTT
CDR3 protein: CASSTTRGNSPLHF

V gene: TRBV12-3/TRBV12-4
D gene: TRBD1
J gene: TRBJ1-3
clone size: many
CDR3 DNA: TGTGCCAGCAGTTTTGCAGGGGGCGCTGGAAACACCATATATTTT
CDR3 protein: CASSFAGGAGNTIYF

V gene: TRBV20-1
D gene: -
J gene: TRBJ2-7
clone size: many
CDR3 DNA: TGCAGTGCGACGACAAGGACGGGCGGCGGTGAGCAGTACTTC
CDR3 protein: CSATTRTGGGEQYF

V gene: TRBV6-2/TRBV6-3
D gene: -
J gene: TRBJ1-2
clone size: many
CDR3 DNA: TGTGCCAGCACCGGAAACTATGGCTACACCTTC
CDR3 protein: CASTGNYGYTF

V gene: TRBV7-2
D gene: -
J gene: TRBJ1-1
clone size: -
CDR3 DNA: TGTGCCAGCAGCTTATTTCGGGAAGATGAAGCTTTCTTT
CDR3 protein: CASSLFREDEAFF

V gene: TRBV10-1
D gene: -
J gene: TRBJ1-3
clone size: many
CDR3 DNA: TGCGCCAGCAGTGGGGCCGGTCCTGGAAACACCATATATTTT
CDR3 protein: CASSGAGPGNTIYF

V gene: TRBV19
D gene: -
J gene: TRBJ2-7
clone size: -
CDR3 DNA: TGTGCCAGTAGGCTGACAGGAAACTCCTACGAGCAGTACTTC
CDR3 protein: CASRLTGNSYEQYF

V gene: TRBV6-5
D gene: TRBD1
J gene: TRBJ2-7
clone size: many
CDR3 DNA: TGTGCCAGCAGTTACAACCGGGACAGGGGAACCTACGAGCAGTACTTC
CDR3 protein: CASSYNRDRGTYEQYF

V gene: TRBV6-1
D gene: -
J gene: TRBJ2-2
clone size: -
CDR3 DNA: TGTGCCAGCAGTCGGGACGTCGGAGAGACCGGGGAGCTGTTTTTT
CDR3 protein: CASSRDVGETGELFF

V gene: TRBV5-5
D gene: TRBD2
J gene: TRBJ2-7
clone size: many
CDR3 DNA: TGTGCCAGCAGCCTAGCGGGGGAGGCATACGAGCAGTACTTC
CDR3 protein: CASSLAGEAYEQYF

V gene: TRBV11-2
D gene: -
J gene: TRBJ2-7
clone size: many
CDR3 DNA: TGTGCCACACAAGGCAGGGCCTACGAGCAGTACTTC
CDR3 protein: CATQGRAYEQYF

V gene: TRBV6-1
D gene: TRBD2
J gene: TRBJ2-5
clone size: many
CDR3 DNA: TGTGCCACAAGGACTAGCGGGAAAGAGACCCAGTACTTC
CDR3 protein: CATRTSGKETQYF

V gene: TRBV24-1
D gene: -
J gene: TRBJ1-6
clone size: many
CDR3 DNA: TGTGCCACCAGTGCAGGCGGGAATTCACCCCTCCACTTT
CDR3 protein: CATSAGGNSPLHF

V gene: TRBV20-1
D gene: -
J gene: TRBJ2-7
clone size: many
CDR3 DNA: TGCAGTGCTTCTCTTCGGACGGGTCGGGAGCAGTACTTC
CDR3 protein: CSASLRTGREQYF

V gene: TRBV6-5
D gene: -
J gene: TRBJ1-2
clone size: many
CDR3 DNA: TGTGCCAGCAGAACTCGGGGGGTGAGCGGCTACACCTTC
CDR3 protein: CASRTRGVSGYTF

V gene: TRBV7-3
D gene: -
J gene: TRBJ2-2
clone size: few
CDR3 DNA: TGTGCCAGCAGCTTAACTGAGTACCCAGCCGGGGAGCTGTTTTTT
CDR3 protein: CASSLTEYPAGELFF

V gene: TRBV19
D gene: -
J gene: TRBJ1-5
clone size: -
CDR3 DNA: TGTGCCAGTAGTGCGGCCTATAGCAATCAGCCCCAGCATTTT
CDR3 protein: CASSAAYSNQPQHF

V gene: TRBV6-1
D gene: -
J gene: TRBJ1-1
clone size: -
CDR3 DNA: TGTGCCAGCCTGAAGCAGGTGAACACTGAAGCTTTCTTT
CDR3 protein: CASLKQVNTEAFF

V gene: TRBV5-1
D gene: -
J gene: TRBJ1-3
clone size: -
CDR3 DNA: TGCGCCAGCAGCCCGGGACACAGGATAGGAAACACCATATATTTT
CDR3 protein: CASSPGHRIGNTIYF

V gene: TRBV12-3/TRBV12-4
D gene: -
J gene: TRBJ2-7
clone size: -
CDR3 DNA: TGTGCCAGCCCCGGGCAGGTCTCCTACGAGCAGTACTTC
CDR3 protein: CASPGQVSYEQYF

V gene: TRBV7-3
D gene: -
J gene: TRBJ2-5
clone size: many
CDR3 DNA: TGTGCCAGCAGCTTAACCAATGACCGCCAAGAGACCCAGTACTTC
CDR3 protein: CASSLTNDRQETQYF

V gene: TRBV29-1
D gene: -
J gene: TRBJ2-5
clone size: -
CDR3 DNA: TGCAGCGTTGGAACGGCCCAAGAGACCCAGTACTTC
CDR3 protein: CSVGTAQETQYF

V gene: TRBV11-1
D gene: TRBD1
J gene: TRBJ2-2
clone size: -
CDR3 DNA: TGTGCCAGCAGCCTGGACAGGGGCAAATCGAACACCGGGGAGCTGTTTTTT
CDR3 protein: CASSLDRGKSNTGELFF

V gene: TRBV12-3/TRBV12-4
D gene: -
J gene: TRBJ1-6
clone size: many
CDR3 DNA: TGTGCCAGCAGTTATCAGGGGCCGTTAAATTCACCCCTCCACTTT
CDR3 protein: CASSYQGPLNSPLHF

V gene: TRBV27
D gene: TRBD2
J gene: TRBJ2-7
clone size: few
CDR3 DNA: TGTGCCAGCAGTGTAAGGGGGGGACTAGGTTCCTCCGAGCAGTACTTC
CDR3 protein: CASSVRGGLGSSEQYF

V gene: TRBV6-1
D gene: TRBD2
J gene: TRBJ2-2
clone size: -
CDR3 DNA: TGTGCCAGCAGTGACAGCGGGAGTGGCACCGGGGAGCTGTTTTTT
CDR3 protein: CASSDSGSGTGELFF

V gene: TRBV4-3
D gene: -
J gene: TRBJ1-5
clone size: many
CDR3 DNA: TGCGCCAGCAGCCAAGACTGGAATCAGCCCCAGCATTTT
CDR3 protein: CASSQDWNQPQHF

V gene: TRBV28
D gene: -
J gene: TRBJ2-2
clone size: many
CDR3 DNA: TGTGCCACCAGCCGGCCCTTCCGGAGCACCGGGGAGCTGTTTTTT
CDR3 protein: CATSRPFRSTGELFF

V gene: TRBV2
D gene: TRBD1
J gene: TRBJ1-6
clone size: many
CDR3 DNA: TGTGCCAGCAGTGAATGGATGACAGGGGTATATTCACCCCTCCACTTT
CDR3 protein: CASSEWMTGVYSPLHF

V gene: TRBV28
D gene: -
J gene: TRBJ2-7
clone size: -
CDR3 DNA: TGTGCCAGCAGTCTAGCGTGGGGGTTAAGTACGCAGTACTTC
CDR3 protein: CASSLAWGLSTQYF

V gene: TRBV6-2/TRBV6-3
D gene: -
J gene: TRBJ1-3
clone size: many
CDR3 DNA: TGTGCCAGCAGTTATGGCGCAGCAGCAATCTACTCTGGAAACACCATATATTTT
CDR3 protein: CASSYGAAAIYSGNTIYF

V gene: TRBV2
D gene: -
J gene: TRBJ1-2
clone size: -
CDR3 DNA: TGTGCCAGCAGACCCAGCTTGTTAGCAGACACCTATGGCTACACCTTC
CDR3 protein: CASRPSLLADTYGYTF